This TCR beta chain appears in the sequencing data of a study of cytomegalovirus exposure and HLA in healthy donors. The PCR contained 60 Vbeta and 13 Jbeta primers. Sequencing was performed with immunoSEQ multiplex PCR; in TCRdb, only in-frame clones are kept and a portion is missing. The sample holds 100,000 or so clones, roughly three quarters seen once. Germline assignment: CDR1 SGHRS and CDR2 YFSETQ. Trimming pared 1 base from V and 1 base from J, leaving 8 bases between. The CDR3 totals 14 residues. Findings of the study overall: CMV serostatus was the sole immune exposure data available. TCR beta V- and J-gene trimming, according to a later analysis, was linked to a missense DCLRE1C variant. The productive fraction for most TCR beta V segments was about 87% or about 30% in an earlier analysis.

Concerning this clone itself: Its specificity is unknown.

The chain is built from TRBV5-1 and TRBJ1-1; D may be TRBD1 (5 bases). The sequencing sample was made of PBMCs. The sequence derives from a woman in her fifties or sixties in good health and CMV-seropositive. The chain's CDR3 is CASSLLTENTEAFF. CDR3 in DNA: TGCGCCAGCAGCTTGTTGACAGAGAACACTGAAGCTTTCTTT. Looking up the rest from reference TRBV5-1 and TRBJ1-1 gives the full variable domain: KAGVTQTPRYLIKTRGQQVTLSCSPISGHRSVSWYQQTPGQGLQFLFEYFSETQRNKGNFPGRFSGRQFSNSRSEMNVSTLELGDSALYLCASSLLTENTEAFFGQGTRLTVV.